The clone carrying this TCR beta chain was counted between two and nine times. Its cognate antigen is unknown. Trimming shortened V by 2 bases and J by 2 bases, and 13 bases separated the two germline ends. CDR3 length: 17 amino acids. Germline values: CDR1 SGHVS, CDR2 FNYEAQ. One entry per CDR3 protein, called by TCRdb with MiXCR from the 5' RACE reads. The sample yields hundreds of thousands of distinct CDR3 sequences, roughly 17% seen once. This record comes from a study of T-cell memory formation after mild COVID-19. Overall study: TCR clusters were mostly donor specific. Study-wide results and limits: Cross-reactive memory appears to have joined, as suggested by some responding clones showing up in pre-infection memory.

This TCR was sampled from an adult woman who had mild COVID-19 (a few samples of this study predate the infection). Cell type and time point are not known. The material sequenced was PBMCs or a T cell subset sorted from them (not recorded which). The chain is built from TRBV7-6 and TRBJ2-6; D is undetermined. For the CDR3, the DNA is TGTGCCAGCAGCTTAAGTGGAAAAGGGACTGGGGCCAACGTCCTGACTTTC. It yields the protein CASSLSGKGTGANVLTF.